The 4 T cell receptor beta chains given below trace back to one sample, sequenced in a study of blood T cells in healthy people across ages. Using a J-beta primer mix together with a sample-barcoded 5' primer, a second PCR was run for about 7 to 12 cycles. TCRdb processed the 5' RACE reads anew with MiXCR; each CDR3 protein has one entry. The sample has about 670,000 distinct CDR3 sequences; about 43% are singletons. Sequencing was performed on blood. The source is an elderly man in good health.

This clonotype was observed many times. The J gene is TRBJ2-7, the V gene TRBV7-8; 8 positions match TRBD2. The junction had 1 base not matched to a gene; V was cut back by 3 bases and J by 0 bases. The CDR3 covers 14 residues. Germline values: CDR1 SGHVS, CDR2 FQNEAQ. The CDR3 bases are TGTGCCAGCAGCTTCACTAGCGGCTCCTACGAGCAGTACTTC. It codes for CASSFTSGSYEQYF.

The CDR3 region is CASSPDWGGSSYNEQFF. In nucleotides, the CDR3 is TGTGCCAGCAGCCCAGATTGGGGCGGGAGCTCCTACAATGAGCAGTTCTTC. V gene TRBV3-1 combines with J gene TRBJ2-1, with 7 bases aligning to TRBD2. Germline assignment: CDR1 LGHDT and CDR2 YNNKEL (reference sequence). This CDR3 is 17 amino acids long. Germline trimming cut 4 bases from V and 0 bases from J; bases unmatched to any gene: 9.

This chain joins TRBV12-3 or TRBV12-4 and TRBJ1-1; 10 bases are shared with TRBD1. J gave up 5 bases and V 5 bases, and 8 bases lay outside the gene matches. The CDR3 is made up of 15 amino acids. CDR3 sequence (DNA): TGTGCCAGCAGTCCTTCGACAGGGGGCAGAACTGAAGCTTTCTTT. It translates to CASSPSTGGRTEAFF.

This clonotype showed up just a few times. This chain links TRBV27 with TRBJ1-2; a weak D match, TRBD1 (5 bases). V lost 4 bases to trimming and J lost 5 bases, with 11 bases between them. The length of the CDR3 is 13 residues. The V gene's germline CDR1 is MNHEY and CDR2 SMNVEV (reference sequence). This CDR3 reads CASSSGLGYGYTF. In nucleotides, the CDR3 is TGTGCCAGCAGTTCGGGACTCGGGTATGGCTACACCTTC.